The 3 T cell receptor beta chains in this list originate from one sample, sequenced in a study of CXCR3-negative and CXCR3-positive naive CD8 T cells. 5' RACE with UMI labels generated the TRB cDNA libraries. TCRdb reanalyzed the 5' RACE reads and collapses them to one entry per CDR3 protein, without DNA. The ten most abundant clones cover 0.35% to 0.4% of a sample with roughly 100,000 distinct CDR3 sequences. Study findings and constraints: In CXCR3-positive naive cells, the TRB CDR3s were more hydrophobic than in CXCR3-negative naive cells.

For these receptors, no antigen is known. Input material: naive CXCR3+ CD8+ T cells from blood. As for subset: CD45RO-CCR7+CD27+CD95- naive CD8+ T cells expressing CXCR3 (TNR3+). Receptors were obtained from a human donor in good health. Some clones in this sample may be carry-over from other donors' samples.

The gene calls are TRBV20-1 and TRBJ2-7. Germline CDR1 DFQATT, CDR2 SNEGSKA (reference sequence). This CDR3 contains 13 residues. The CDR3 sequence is CSAKHSDSYEQYF.

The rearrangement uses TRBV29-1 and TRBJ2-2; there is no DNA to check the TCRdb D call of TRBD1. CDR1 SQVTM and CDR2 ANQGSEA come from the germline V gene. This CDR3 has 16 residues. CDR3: CSVEDWGRSDTGELFF.

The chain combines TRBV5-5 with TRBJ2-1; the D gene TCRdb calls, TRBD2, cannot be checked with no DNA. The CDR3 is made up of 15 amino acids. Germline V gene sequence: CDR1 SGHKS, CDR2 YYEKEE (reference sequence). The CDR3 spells CASRTTSGSVYEQFF.